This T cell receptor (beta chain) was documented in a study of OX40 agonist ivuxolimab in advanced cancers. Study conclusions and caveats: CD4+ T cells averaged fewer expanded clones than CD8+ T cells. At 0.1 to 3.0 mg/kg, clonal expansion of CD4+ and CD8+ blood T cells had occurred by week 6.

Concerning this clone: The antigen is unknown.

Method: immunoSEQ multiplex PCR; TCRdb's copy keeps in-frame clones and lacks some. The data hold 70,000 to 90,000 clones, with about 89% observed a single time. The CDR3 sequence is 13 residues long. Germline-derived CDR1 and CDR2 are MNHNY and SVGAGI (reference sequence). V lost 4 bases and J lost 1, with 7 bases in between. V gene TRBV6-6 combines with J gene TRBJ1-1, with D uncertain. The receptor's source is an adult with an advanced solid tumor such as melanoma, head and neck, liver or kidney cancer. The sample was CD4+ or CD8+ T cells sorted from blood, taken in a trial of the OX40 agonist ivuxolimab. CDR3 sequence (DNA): TGTGCCAGCAGTTCGCTCAGGAACACTGAAGCTTTCTTT. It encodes CASSSLRNTEAFF.